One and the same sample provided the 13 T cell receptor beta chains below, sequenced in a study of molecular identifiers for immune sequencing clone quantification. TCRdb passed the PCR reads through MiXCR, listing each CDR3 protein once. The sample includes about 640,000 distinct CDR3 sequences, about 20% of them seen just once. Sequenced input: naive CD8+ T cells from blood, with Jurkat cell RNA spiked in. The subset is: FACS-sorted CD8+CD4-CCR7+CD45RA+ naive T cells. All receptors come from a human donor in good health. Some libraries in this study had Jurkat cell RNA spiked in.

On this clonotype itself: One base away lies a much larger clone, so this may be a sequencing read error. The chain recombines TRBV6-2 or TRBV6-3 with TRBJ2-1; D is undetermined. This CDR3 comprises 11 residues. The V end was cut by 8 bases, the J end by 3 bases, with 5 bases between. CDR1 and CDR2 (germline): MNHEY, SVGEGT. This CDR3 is CASDLYNEQFF. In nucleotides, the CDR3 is TGTGCCAGCGACCTCTACAATGAGCAGTTCTTC.

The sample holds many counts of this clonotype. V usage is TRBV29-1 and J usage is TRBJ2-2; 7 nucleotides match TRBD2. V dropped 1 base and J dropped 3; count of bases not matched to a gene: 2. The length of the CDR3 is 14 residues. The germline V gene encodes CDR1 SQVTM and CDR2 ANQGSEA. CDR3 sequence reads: CSVEGDYYTGELFF. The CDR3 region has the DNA TGCAGCGTTGAAGGGGACTACTACACCGGGGAGCTGTTTTTT.

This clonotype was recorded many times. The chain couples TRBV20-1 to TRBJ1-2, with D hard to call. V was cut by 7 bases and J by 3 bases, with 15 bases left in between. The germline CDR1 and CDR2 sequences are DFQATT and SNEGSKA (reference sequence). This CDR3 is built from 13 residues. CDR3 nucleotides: TGCAGTGTAAGAGGAGTCTCAGACTATGGCTACACCTTC. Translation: CSVRGVSDYGYTF.

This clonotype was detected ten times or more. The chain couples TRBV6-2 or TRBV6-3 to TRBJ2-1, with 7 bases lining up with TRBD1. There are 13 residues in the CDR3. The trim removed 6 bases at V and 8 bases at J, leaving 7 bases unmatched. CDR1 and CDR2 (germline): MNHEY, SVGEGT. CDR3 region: CASSRDRLDEQFF. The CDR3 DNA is TGTGCCAGCAGCCGGGACAGATTGGATGAGCAGTTCTTC.

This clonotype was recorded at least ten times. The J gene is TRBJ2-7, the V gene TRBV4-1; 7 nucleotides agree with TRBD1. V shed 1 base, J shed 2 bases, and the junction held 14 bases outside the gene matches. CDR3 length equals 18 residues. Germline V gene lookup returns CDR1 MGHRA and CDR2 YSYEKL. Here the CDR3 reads CASSQVLRVQGSAYEQYF. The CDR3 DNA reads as TGCGCCAGCAGCCAAGTACTGCGGGTACAGGGGTCGGCCTACGAGCAGTACTTC.

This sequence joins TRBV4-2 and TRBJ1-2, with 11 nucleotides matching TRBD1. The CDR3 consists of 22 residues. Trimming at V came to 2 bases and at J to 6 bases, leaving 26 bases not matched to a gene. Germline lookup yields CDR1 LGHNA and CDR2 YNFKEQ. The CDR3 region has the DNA TGTGCCAGCAGCCAACACCCCCCAGGGCCGGGACAGGGGGACTGGCACGATAATGGCTACACCTTC. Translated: CASSQHPPGPGQGDWHDNGYTF.

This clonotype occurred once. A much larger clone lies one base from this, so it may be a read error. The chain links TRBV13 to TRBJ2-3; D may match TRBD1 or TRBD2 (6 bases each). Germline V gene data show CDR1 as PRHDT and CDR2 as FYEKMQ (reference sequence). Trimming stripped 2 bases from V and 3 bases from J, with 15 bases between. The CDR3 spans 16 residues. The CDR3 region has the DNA TGTGCCAGCAGCTTAAGGGGGGCTCCCCCTACAGATACGCAGTATTTT. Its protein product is CASSLRGAPPTDTQYF. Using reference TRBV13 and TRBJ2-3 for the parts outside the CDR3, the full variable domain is AAGVIQSPRHLIKEKRETATLKCYPIPRHDTVYWYQQGPGQDPQFLISFYEKMQSDKGSIPDRFSAQQFSDYHSELNMSSLELGDSALYFCASSLRGAPPTDTQYFGPGTRLTVL.

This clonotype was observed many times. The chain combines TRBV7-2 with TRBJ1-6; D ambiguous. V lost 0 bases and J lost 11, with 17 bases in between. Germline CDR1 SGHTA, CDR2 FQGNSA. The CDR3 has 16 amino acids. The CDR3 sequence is CASSLARDAPIPPLHF. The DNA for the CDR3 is TGTGCCAGCAGCTTAGCGCGGGATGCGCCCATCCCACCCCTCCACTTT. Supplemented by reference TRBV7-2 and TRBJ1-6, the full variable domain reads GAGVSQSPSNKVTEKGKDVELRCDPISGHTALYWYRQSLGQGLEFLIYFQGNSAPDKSGLPSDRFSAERTGGSVSTLTIQRTQQEDSAVYLCASSLARDAPIPPLHFGNGTRLTVT.

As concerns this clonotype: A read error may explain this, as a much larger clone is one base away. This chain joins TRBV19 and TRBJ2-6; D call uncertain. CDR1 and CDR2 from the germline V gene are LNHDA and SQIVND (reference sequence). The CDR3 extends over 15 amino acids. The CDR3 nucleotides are TGTGCCGGTAGTATTATTGACTCTGGGGCCAACGTCCTGACTTTC. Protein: CAGSIIDSGANVLTF.

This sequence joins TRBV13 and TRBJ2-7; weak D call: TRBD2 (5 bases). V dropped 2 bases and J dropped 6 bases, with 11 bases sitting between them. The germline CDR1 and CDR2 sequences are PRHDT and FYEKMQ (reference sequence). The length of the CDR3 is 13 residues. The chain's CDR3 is CASSLTLASEQYF. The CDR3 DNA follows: TGTGCCAGCAGCTTAACGCTAGCTAGCGAGCAGTACTTC.

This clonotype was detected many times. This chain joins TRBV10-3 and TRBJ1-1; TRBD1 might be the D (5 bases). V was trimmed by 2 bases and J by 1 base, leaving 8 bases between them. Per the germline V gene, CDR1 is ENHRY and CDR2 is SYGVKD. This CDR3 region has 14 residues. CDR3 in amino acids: CAISEGQGNTEAFF. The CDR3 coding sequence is TGTGCCATCAGTGAGGGGCAGGGGAACACTGAAGCTTTCTTT.

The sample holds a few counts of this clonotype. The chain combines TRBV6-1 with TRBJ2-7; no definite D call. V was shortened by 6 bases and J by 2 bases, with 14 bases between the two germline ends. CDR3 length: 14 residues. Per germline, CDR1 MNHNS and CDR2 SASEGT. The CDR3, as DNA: TGTGCCAGCAGGGATCAGGCAGGCCCCTACGAGCAGTACTTC. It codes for CASRDQAGPYEQYF.

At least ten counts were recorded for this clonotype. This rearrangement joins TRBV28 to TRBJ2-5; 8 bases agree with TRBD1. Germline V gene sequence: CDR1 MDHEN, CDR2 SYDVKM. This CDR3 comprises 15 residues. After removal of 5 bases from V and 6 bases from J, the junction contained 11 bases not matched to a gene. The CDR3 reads CASSSGQGIPKTQYF. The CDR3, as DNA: TGTGCCAGCAGTAGCGGACAGGGCATCCCCAAGACCCAGTACTTC.